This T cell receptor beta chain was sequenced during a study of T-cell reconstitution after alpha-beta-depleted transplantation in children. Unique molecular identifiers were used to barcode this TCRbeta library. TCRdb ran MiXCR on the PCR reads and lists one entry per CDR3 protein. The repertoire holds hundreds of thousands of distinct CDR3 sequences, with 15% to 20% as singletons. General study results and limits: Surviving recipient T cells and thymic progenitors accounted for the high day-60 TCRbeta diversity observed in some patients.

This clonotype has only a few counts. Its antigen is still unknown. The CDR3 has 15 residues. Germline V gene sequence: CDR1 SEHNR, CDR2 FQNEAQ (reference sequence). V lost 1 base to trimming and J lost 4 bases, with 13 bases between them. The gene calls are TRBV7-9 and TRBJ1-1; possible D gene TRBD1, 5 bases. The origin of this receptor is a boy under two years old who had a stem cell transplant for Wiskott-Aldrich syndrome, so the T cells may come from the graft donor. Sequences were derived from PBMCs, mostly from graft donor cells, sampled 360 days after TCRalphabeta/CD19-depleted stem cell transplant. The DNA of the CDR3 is TGTGCCAGCAGCTTAGGACAGCCGAGGGGCACTGAAGCTTTCTTT. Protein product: CASSLGQPRGTEAFF.